Listed below are T cell receptor beta chains from one sample, sequenced in a study of cytomegalovirus exposure and HLA in healthy donors. Method: immunoSEQ multiplex PCR; TCRdb's copy keeps in-frame clones and lacks some. The sample consists of more than 130,000 clones, around 76% of them appearing once. Sequencing input: PBMCs. These receptors all stem from a male donor in good health and CMV-seronegative. Both conserved end residues are part of each CDR3. The D gene is left open where the match is weak. Expanded clones are given a class, and other clones once, few, many or no size at all.

>TRBV2|.|TRBJ2-5|.
CASSDSGMGQETQYF
TGTGCCAGCAGTGATTCAGGGATGGGCCAAGAGACCCAGTACTTC
>TRBV29-1|TRBD1|TRBJ2-5|once
CSLTGTGAETQYF
TGCAGCCTAACCGGGACAGGGGCAGAGACCCAGTACTTC
>TRBV9|.|TRBJ1-2|.
CASSVAGRNYGYTF
TGTGCCAGCAGCGTAGCAGGGCGGAACTATGGCTACACCTTC
>TRBV13|TRBD1|TRBJ2-7|.
CASSLGTGRTHEQYF
TGTGCCAGCAGCCTGGGGACAGGGAGAACGCACGAGCAGTACTTC
>TRBV29-1|TRBD2|TRBJ2-1|.
CSVASGRARVYNEQFF
TGCAGCGTTGCTAGCGGGAGGGCCCGAGTATACAATGAGCAGTTCTTC
>TRBV5-1|TRBD2|TRBJ2-1|.
CASSLTSASYNEQFF
TGCGCCAGCAGCCTGACTAGCGCTTCCTACAATGAGCAGTTCTTC
>TRBV9|.|TRBJ1-2|.
CASSVDLGGQGYGYTF
TGTGCCAGCAGCGTAGACTTGGGGGGGCAGGGCTATGGCTACACCTTC
>TRBV19|TRBD1|TRBJ2-1|.
CASSPGQGATVNEQFF
TGTGCCAGTAGTCCGGGACAGGGGGCGACCGTCAATGAGCAGTTCTTC
>TRBV29-1|.|TRBJ2-3|.
CSVEDPGFTDTQYF
TGCAGCGTTGAAGACCCGGGTTTCACAGATACGCAGTATTTT
>TRBV18|TRBD1|TRBJ1-2|.
CASSPLGQGDGYTF
TGTGCCAGCTCACCCCTTGGACAGGGGGATGGCTACACCTTC
>TRBV27|TRBD2|TRBJ2-7|.
CASSILAGGPEQYF
TGTGCCAGCAGCATCCTAGCGGGAGGACCCGAGCAGTACTTC
>TRBV27|.|TRBJ2-1|.
CASSPNGDEQFF
TGTGCCAGCAGCCCCAACGGGGATGAGCAGTTCTTC
>TRBV7-3|.|TRBJ1-1|.
CASSQGMNTEAFF
TGTGCCAGCAGCCAGGGGATGAACACTGAAGCTTTCTTT
>TRBV25-1|.|TRBJ1-2|.
CASSESLGGGNGYTF
TGTGCCAGCAGTGAAAGTCTTGGCGGGGGCAATGGCTACACCTTC
>TRBV2|.|TRBJ2-7|few
CASSEEVGVGEQYF
TGTGCCAGCAGTGAAGAGGTGGGTGTCGGGGAGCAGTACTTC
>TRBV2|.|TRBJ2-3|.
CASSPLGVDTQYF
TGTGCCAGCAGTCCCCTAGGAGTAGATACGCAGTATTTT
>TRBV6-1|TRBD1|TRBJ1-2|.
CASSSRQGLGYTF
TGTGCCAGCAGTTCCCGACAGGGCTTGGGCTACACCTTC
>TRBV29-1|.|TRBJ2-7|.
CSVGLGPHEQYF
TGCAGCGTTGGGCTGGGGCCCCACGAGCAGTACTTC
>TRBV7-2|TRBD2|TRBJ2-7|many
CASSPDSGGARYF
TGTGCCAGCAGCCCTGACTCGGGGGGGGCCCGGTACTTC
>TRBV19|.|TRBJ1-4|.
CASRFRGARPNEKLFF
TGTGCCAGTAGGTTCCGGGGGGCCCGGCCTAATGAAAAACTGTTTTTT
>TRBV5-1|.|TRBJ2-2|.
CASKATHNTGELFF
TGCGCCAGCAAGGCGACACACAACACCGGGGAGCTGTTTTTT
>TRBV11-2|TRBD1|TRBJ1-1|.
CASRNTGGTEAFF
TGTGCCAGCAGGAACACAGGGGGCACTGAAGCTTTCTTT
>TRBV29-1|.|TRBJ1-4|.
CSVETGANEKLFF
TGCAGCGTTGAAACGGGTGCAAATGAAAAACTGTTTTTT
>TRBV7-9|TRBD2|TRBJ2-3|.
CASSLGTSGGADTQYF
TGTGCCAGCAGCTTAGGAACTAGCGGGGGGGCAGATACGCAGTATTTT
>TRBV7-9|.|TRBJ1-2|.
CSSSSSEVYGYTF
TGTTCCAGCAGCTCTAGTGAGGTCTATGGCTACACCTTC
>TRBV19|TRBD2|TRBJ2-1|.
CASSIGAGGYNEQFF
TGTGCCAGTAGTATAGGAGCGGGAGGGTACAATGAGCAGTTCTTC
>TRBV7-8|.|TRBJ2-7|.
CASSRDIYEQYF
TGTGCCAGCAGCCGGGACATTTACGAGCAGTACTTC
>TRBV6-5|TRBD2|TRBJ2-3|.
CASSPGGGRDTQYF
TGTGCCAGCAGCCCCGGGGGGGGGAGAGATACGCAGTATTTT
>TRBV5-6|TRBD2|TRBJ2-7|.
CASSGSGTSRYEQYF
TGTGCCAGCAGCGGCTCCGGGACTAGTAGATACGAGCAGTACTTC
>TRBV2|.|TRBJ2-1|.
CASRIYPRGSSYNEQFF
TGTGCCAGCAGAATCTATCCAAGGGGAAGCTCCTACAATGAGCAGTTCTTC
>TRBV19|TRBD1|TRBJ1-2|.
CASTTGVDYGYTF
TGTGCCAGTACAACAGGGGTGGACTATGGCTACACCTTC
>TRBV7-6|TRBD2|TRBJ2-3|.
CASSSLAGGLTDTQYF
TGTGCCAGCAGCTCACTAGCGGGGGGGCTTACAGATACGCAGTATTTT
>TRBV27|TRBD2|TRBJ2-1|few
CASSPHGSGGGSEQFF
TGTGCCAGCAGTCCTCATGGTAGCGGGGGTGGGAGTGAGCAGTTCTTC
>TRBV10-3|TRBD2|TRBJ2-1|once
CAISESTPGGYNEQFF
TGTGCCATCAGTGAGTCGACCCCGGGGGGTTACAATGAGCAGTTCTTC
>TRBV29-1|.|TRBJ1-1|.
CSVAPGTNEAFF
TGCAGCGTTGCCCCAGGTACCAATGAAGCTTTCTTT
>TRBV19|TRBD1|TRBJ1-1|.
CASRPGQGIHTEAFF
TGTGCCAGTAGACCGGGACAGGGTATCCACACTGAAGCTTTCTTT
>TRBV6-1|TRBD2|TRBJ2-5|once
CASSALAGGETQYF
TGTGCCAGCAGTGCTCTAGCGGGAGGAGAGACCCAGTACTTC
>TRBV6-1|.|TRBJ2-7|.
CASSEASLVSYEQYF
TGTGCCAGCAGTGAAGCGAGTCTAGTTTCCTACGAGCAGTACTTC
>TRBV5-5|.|TRBJ1-5|.
CASSLDRVSQPQHF
TGTGCCAGCAGCTTGGACAGGGTCAGTCAGCCCCAGCATTTT
>TRBV19|TRBD2|TRBJ2-3|.
CATGDYNTDTQYF
TGTGCCACCGGGGACTACAACACAGATACGCAGTATTTT
>TRBV29-1|TRBD1|TRBJ2-2|.
CSVVGQGGTGELFF
TGCAGCGTTGTAGGACAGGGGGGCACCGGGGAGCTGTTTTTT
>TRBV27|TRBD1|TRBJ2-7|.
CASSFLGQGDRGAYEQYF
TGTGCCAGCAGTTTCCTGGGCCAGGGGGACAGGGGGGCCTACGAGCAGTACTTC
>TRBV5-1|TRBD2|TRBJ2-1|.
CASSSGSGTSSYNEQFF
TGCGCCAGCAGCTCCGGGAGCGGGACTAGCTCCTACAATGAGCAGTTCTTC
>TRBV7-8|.|TRBJ2-1|.
CASSLFWGRASSLNNEQFF
TGTGCCAGCAGCTTATTCTGGGGCCGGGCTAGTTCTCTTAACAATGAGCAGTTCTTC
>TRBV27|TRBD1|TRBJ2-7|.
CASSGQGARSYEQYF
TGTGCCAGCTCGGGACAGGGGGCGCGGAGCTACGAGCAGTACTTC
>TRBV19|TRBD2|TRBJ2-2|.
CATYNWGLAGNTGELFF
TGTGCCACCTACAACTGGGGACTAGCGGGAAACACCGGGGAGCTGTTTTTT
>TRBV7-3|.|TRBJ2-2|.
CASSLTPRSYTGELFF
TGTGCCAGCAGCTTAACCCCTAGATCATACACCGGGGAGCTGTTTTTT
>TRBV19|TRBD1|TRBJ2-7|once
CASRELDSGTGSYEQYF
TGTGCCAGTAGGGAGCTGGACTCAGGGACAGGGTCCTACGAGCAGTACTTC
>TRBV27|.|TRBJ1-4|.
CASSLSVRANEKLFF
TGTGCCAGCAGTTTGTCGGTGAGGGCTAATGAAAAACTGTTTTTT
>TRBV6-4|.|TRBJ1-2|.
CASSDSLAGYTF
TGTGCCAGCAGTGACAGTTTGGCCGGCTACACCTTC
>TRBV11-1|.|TRBJ1-1|.
CASSLAKELNTEAFF
TGTGCCAGCAGCTTAGCGAAGGAGTTGAACACTGAAGCTTTCTTT
>TRBV19|TRBD1|TRBJ1-3|.
CASRGQDRVSGNTIYF
TGTGCCAGTAGGGGACAGGATAGGGTCTCTGGAAACACCATATATTTT
>TRBV6-5|.|TRBJ1-1|.
CASSLTGWNTEAFF
TGTGCCAGCAGCCTTACAGGGTGGAACACTGAAGCTTTCTTT
>TRBV11-3|.|TRBJ2-7|.
CASSLGASYEQYF
TGTGCCAGCAGCTTAGGGGCCTCCTACGAGCAGTACTTC
>TRBV30|.|TRBJ1-3|.
CAWSSARSGNTIYF
TGTGCCTGGAGTAGCGCACGATCTGGAAACACCATATATTTT
>TRBV5-6|TRBD1|TRBJ2-7|.
CASSFTSGQKEQYF
TGTGCCAGCAGTTTCACCTCGGGACAGAAAGAGCAGTACTTC
>TRBV10-3|TRBD1|TRBJ1-2|.
CAISSGTGVGYTF
TGTGCCATCAGTTCCGGGACAGGGGTCGGCTACACCTTC
>TRBV9|.|TRBJ1-4|.
CASSVFAGASNEKLFF
TGTGCCAGCAGCGTATTCGCGGGGGCATCTAATGAAAAACTGTTTTTT
>TRBV4-2|TRBD2|TRBJ2-2|.
CASSPLGLAENTGELFF
TGTGCCAGCAGCCCTCTGGGACTAGCGGAGAACACCGGGGAGCTGTTTTTT